Below are 16 T cell receptor beta chains sequenced from a single sample in a study of blood T cell repertoires in COVID-19. Libraries were prepared by immunoSEQ multiplex PCR; TCRdb keeps only in-frame clonotypes and omits some of them. The table has fewer than 70,000 clones, 65% to 90% seen once. What was sequenced was peripheral blood. The receptors derive from a woman in her sixties with acute or convalescent COVID-19.

V and J are TRBV28 and TRBJ1-1; TRBD1 aligns across 7 bases. The germline V gene has CDR1 MDHEN and CDR2 SYDVKM. With 6 bases clipped from V and 1 base from J, the junction kept 8 bases outside the gene matches. The CDR3 has 15 amino acids. CDR3 sequence: CASRSTGAGNTEAFF. The DNA for the CDR3 is TGTGCCAGCAGATCTACAGGGGCTGGGAACACTGAAGCTTTCTTT.

The chain has TRBV6-2 or TRBV6-3 and TRBJ1-2, with 7 bases matching TRBD1. Germline CDR1 MNHEY, CDR2 SVGEGT. The CDR3 covers 15 residues. After removal of 5 bases from V and 4 bases from J, the junction contained 10 bases not matched to a gene. The CDR3 region has the DNA TGTGCCAGCAGTCCCGGGACAGCGGTATCCTATGGCTACACCTTC. This gives the protein CASSPGTAVSYGYTF.

The chain couples TRBV24-1 to TRBJ2-3; weak D call: TRBD1 (6 bases). CDR3 length: 13 amino acids. Trimming took 5 bases from V and 5 from J, leaving 10 bases between them. In germline, CDR1 is KGHDR, CDR2 SFDVKD. CDR3 region: CATSVGQIDTQYF. CDR3 in DNA: TGTGCCACCAGTGTCGGACAGATAGATACGCAGTATTTT.

The genes are TRBV5-1 and TRBJ2-1; D ambiguous. Germline V gives CDR1 SGHRS, CDR2 YFSETQ. The CDR3 loop spans 13 amino acids. Between the trimmed V and J ends, which lost 2 bases and 4 bases, there was a span of 7 bases. The CDR3 DNA is TGCGCCAGCAGCTTTGGGCAGTACAATGAGCAGTTCTTC. This codes for CASSFGQYNEQFF.

The chain links TRBV15 to TRBJ2-3; the D is unclear. The CDR3 is 16 residues long. Germline V lookup: CDR1 LNHNV, CDR2 YYDKDF (reference sequence). V was trimmed by 3 bases and J by 0 bases, leaving 13 bases between them. In DNA, the CDR3 is TGTGCCACCAGCAGGGAGACTGGTTCTAGCACAGATACGCAGTATTTT. Protein sequence: CATSRETGSSTDTQYF.

This chain uses TRBV24-1 with TRBJ2-1; the D gene is possibly TRBD1 (6 bases). Germline lookup yields CDR1 KGHDR and CDR2 SFDVKD. The CDR3 consists of 16 residues. V gave up 6 bases and J gave up 0 bases, with 14 bases separating them. CDR3 sequence reads: CATSRTGRSSYNEQFF. CDR3 bases: TGTGCCACCAGTCGAACAGGGCGAAGCTCCTACAATGAGCAGTTCTTC.

V and J are TRBV7-2 and TRBJ2-1; TRBD1 aligns across 7 bases. V shed 2 bases, J shed 10 bases, and the junction held 14 bases outside the gene matches. CDR3 size: 16 residues. Germline V gene data show CDR1 as SGHTA and CDR2 as FQGNSA. CDR3 sequence: CASSLSRMAGGEEQFF. Here the CDR3 DNA reads TGTGCCAGCAGCTTATCAAGGATGGCAGGGGGAGAGGAGCAGTTCTTC.

The gene calls are TRBV18 and TRBJ1-5; the D is unclear. Germline CDR1 is KGHSH and CDR2 is LQKENI. Trimming cost V 2 bases and J 5 bases, with 16 bases left between them. CDR3 length: 16 residues. This CDR3 reads CASSPVRGTRDQPQHF. The CDR3 DNA follows: TGTGCCAGCTCACCAGTTCGGGGAACAAGAGATCAGCCCCAGCATTTT.

The chain combines TRBV24-1 with TRBJ2-1; 14 positions agree with TRBD2. CDR3 length equals 13 residues. With V trimmed by 10 bases and J by 9 bases, 4 bases remained unmatched. Germline V gives CDR1 KGHDR, CDR2 SFDVKD. The CDR3 spells CATGLAGGGEQFF. For the CDR3, the DNA is TGTGCCACTGGACTAGCGGGAGGTGGTGAGCAGTTCTTC.

Here the CDR3 reads CAIRGQGNTEAFF. The CDR3 DNA sequence: TGTGCCATCAGGGGACAGGGGAACACTGAAGCTTTCTTT. V usage is TRBV10-3 and J usage is TRBJ1-1; 9 bases are shared with TRBD1. The germline gives CDR1 ENHRY, CDR2 SYGVKD. The V and J ends lost 6 bases and 1 base, in that order; junction bases with no gene match: 0. The CDR3 contains 13 residues.

The chain couples TRBV28 to TRBJ2-1; 13 nucleotides match TRBD2. The CDR3 is 15 residues long. The V gene's germline CDR1 is MDHEN and CDR2 SYDVKM. V lost 6 bases to trimming and J lost 8 bases; unmatched junction nucleotides: 7. The CDR3 nucleotides are TGTGCCAGCAGGACGGGGACTAGCGGGATCTATGAGCAGTTCTTC. It is translated as CASRTGTSGIYEQFF.

V is TRBV10-3 and J is TRBJ2-2, with 12 bases fitting TRBD2. The CDR3 has 13 residues. The V gene's germline CDR1 is ENHRY and CDR2 SYGVKD. After removal of 7 bases from V and 8 bases from J, the junction contained 2 bases not matched to a gene. The CDR3, as DNA: TGTGCCATCAAAGGGACTAGCGGGGGGGAGCTGTTTTTT. Translated, it gives CAIKGTSGGELFF.

V is TRBV6-5 and J is TRBJ1-1, with 7 bases fitting TRBD1. Trimming at V came to 4 bases and at J to 4 bases, leaving 6 bases not matched to a gene. The CDR3 has 14 residues. Germline CDR1 is MNHEY and CDR2 is SVGAGI. This CDR3 is CASSLDRVPTEAFF. The DNA for the CDR3 is TGTGCCAGCAGTTTAGACAGGGTCCCCACTGAAGCTTTCTTT.

The genes are TRBV7-8 and TRBJ2-7, with 7 bases matching TRBD1. Losses at the gene ends were 1 base for V and 2 bases for J; bases not matched to a gene: 5. The germline V gene has CDR1 SGHVS and CDR2 FQNEAQ. The CDR3 extends over 15 amino acids. The CDR3 sequence is CASSLEGARAYEQYF. For the CDR3, the DNA is TGTGCCAGCAGCTTAGAGGGGGCCAGAGCCTACGAGCAGTACTTC.

V usage is TRBV7-8 and J usage is TRBJ1-5; D unresolved. The CDR3 sequence is 19 residues long. V lost 3 bases and J lost 5, with 26 bases in between. Germline assignment: CDR1 SGHVS and CDR2 FQNEAQ. Here the CDR3 reads CASSFSLVWALFGDQPQHF. The DNA of the CDR3 is TGTGCCAGCAGCTTTTCGCTTGTCTGGGCGCTGTTCGGGGATCAGCCCCAGCATTTT.

A few counts support this clone. V usage is TRBV5-1 and J usage is TRBJ2-2, with TRBD1 matching over 8 bases. Trimming removed 0 bases from V and 7 bases from J; junction bases left unmatched: 5. The CDR3 length is 15 residues. Germline CDR1 is SGHRS and CDR2 is YFSETQ. The CDR3 spells CASSLGQGSDGELFF. The DNA of the CDR3 is TGCGCCAGCAGCTTGGGACAGGGGTCTGACGGGGAGCTGTTTTTT.